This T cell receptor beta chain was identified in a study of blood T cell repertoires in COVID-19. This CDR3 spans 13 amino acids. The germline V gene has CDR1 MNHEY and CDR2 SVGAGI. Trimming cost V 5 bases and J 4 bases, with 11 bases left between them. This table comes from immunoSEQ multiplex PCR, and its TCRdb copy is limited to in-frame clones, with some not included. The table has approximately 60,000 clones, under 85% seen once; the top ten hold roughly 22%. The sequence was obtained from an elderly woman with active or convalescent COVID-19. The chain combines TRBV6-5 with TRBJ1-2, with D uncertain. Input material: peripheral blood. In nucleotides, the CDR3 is TGTGCCAGCAGTAGAGGGTTTGGCTATGGCTACACCTTC. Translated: CASSRGFGYGYTF.